The T cell receptor beta chain described here comes from a study of cytotoxic CD8 clonotypes in ibrutinib-treated CLL. In the study overall: The authors obtained response samples at a median of approximately 12 months of treatment, range 6 to 36.

Germline V gives CDR1 MNHEY, CDR2 SMNVEV (reference sequence). This CDR3 comprises 13 residues. The ends lost 5 bases at V and 6 bases at J; junction bases unmatched: 6. TCRdb's table, derived via immunoSEQ multiplex PCR, lists solely in-frame clones and lacks some. The sample lists under 150,000 clones, over 75% occurring once. The sequence was obtained from a human donor with chronic lymphocytic leukemia. The starting material was PBMCs, obtained after 36 months of ibrutinib treatment. This chain uses TRBV27 with TRBJ1-1, with 7 bases fitting TRBD1. The CDR3 DNA sequence: TGTGCCAGCAGTCCGACAGGGACTTCTGAAGCTTTCTTT. Translation: CASSPTGTSEAFF.